Only a few counts were recorded for the clone carrying this T cell receptor (beta chain). Its antigen is still unknown. Reverse transcribed after extraction, RNA yielded cDNA as the sequencing template. Repertoires were generated with immunoSEQ multiplex PCR, while TCRdb's copy carries only in-frame clones and drops some. The profile shows about 200,000 clones, around 57% of them singletons. This entry comes from a study of CD8+ T cells in alopecia areata. Study-wide background: Treated patients received severity scores based on the percentage of scalp area affected. Notes on the study in general: The presence of one nonresponder keeps the tie between baseline CD8+ expansion and response uncertain.

The CDR3 is 15 residues long. Trimming took off 4 bases at V and 3 bases at J, with 13 bases between the two ends. CDR1 SGDLS and CDR2 YYNGEE come from the germline V gene. Treatment reported: oral pan-JAK inhibitor, 5-10 mg twice daily. Alopecia areata patients provided lesional scalp punch biopsies and peripheral blood. The clonotype was recovered from a human donor with alopecia areata. The chain is built from TRBV9 and TRBJ2-2; D not resolved. The starting material was CD4+ T cells sorted from blood, obtained at week 4, from a patient treated with tofacitinib. For the CDR3, the DNA is TGTGCCAGCAGCTTAGTTTCCGGTCACACCGGGGAGCTGTTTTTT. Amino acids: CASSLVSGHTGELFF.